This TCR beta chain derives from a study of T cells in narcolepsy. Measured with immunoSEQ multiplex PCR; TCRdb has only the in-frame clones, and not every one. Of about 24,000 clones in the sample, less than 70% were seen once. For this clone: The antigen remains undetermined.

Whole-study findings and limits: Autoreactive clonotypes reportedly recurred in blood of same and different patients, not controls. Autoreactive clone sequences were missing from some blood memory CD4+ repertoires. Autoreactive HCRT-specific and TRIB2-specific clonotypes were marked in same-patient CSF-versus-blood CD4+ comparisons.

Sequenced: memory (CD45RA-) CD4+ T cells from blood. The sequence was collected from a human donor in good health.

CDR3 amino acids: CASSLGSVRNEQFF. DNA for the CDR3: TGTGCCAGCAGCTTGGGATCAGTGCGGAATGAGCAGTTCTTC. The V call is TRBV5-4, the J call TRBJ2-1; no definite D call. V gave up 0 bases and J gave up 7 bases, with 11 bases separating them. Germline V gene data show CDR1 as SGHNT and CDR2 as YYREEE (reference sequence). The CDR3 is 14 residues long.